This T cell receptor (beta chain) stems from a study of blood T cell repertoires in COVID-19. Looking at the study overall: The samples span acute and convalescent COVID-19 from the United States, Italy and Spain.

How the authors handled the data: Amplification with reference gene primers provided the estimates of nucleated cell counts. The protocol was immunoSEQ multiplex PCR, while the TCRdb copy is restricted to in-frame clones and leaves out a portion. V and J calls and clone size are those listed in that table; D and trimming were worked out from the DNA. The sample lists under 200,000 clones; roughly 75% were seen once. This CDR3 comprises 15 residues. The V gene lost 4 bases and the J gene lost 2 bases, with 15 bases spanning the gap. Germline V gene data show CDR1 as SGDLS and CDR2 as YYNGEE. The sample was peripheral blood. The rearrangement joins TRBV9 to TRBJ1-1; tentatively, D is TRBD1 (5 bases). This TCR was sampled from a man between 65 and 80 years old with active or convalescent COVID-19. The DNA of the CDR3 is TGTGCCAGCAGCTCTACCCAACAGGCAAACACTGAAGCTTTCTTT. This codes for CASSSTQQANTEAFF.